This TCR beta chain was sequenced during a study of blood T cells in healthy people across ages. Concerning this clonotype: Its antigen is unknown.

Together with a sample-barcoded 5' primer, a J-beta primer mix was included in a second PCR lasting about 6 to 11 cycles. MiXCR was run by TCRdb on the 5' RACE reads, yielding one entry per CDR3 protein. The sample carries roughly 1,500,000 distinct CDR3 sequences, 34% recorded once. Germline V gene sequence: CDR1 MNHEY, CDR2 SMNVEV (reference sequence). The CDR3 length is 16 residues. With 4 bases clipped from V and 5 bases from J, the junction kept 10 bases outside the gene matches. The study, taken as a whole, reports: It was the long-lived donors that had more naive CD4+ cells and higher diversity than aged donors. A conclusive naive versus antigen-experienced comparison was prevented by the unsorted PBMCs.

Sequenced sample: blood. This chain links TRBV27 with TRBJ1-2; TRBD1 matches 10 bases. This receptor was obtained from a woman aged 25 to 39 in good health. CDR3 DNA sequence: TGTGCCAGCAGTTCGACAGGGGGCCAACTCTTATATGGCTACACCTTC. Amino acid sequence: CASSSTGGQLLYGYTF.